The T cell receptor (beta chain) described here comes from a study of blood T cell repertoires in COVID-19. This table comes from immunoSEQ multiplex PCR, and its TCRdb copy is limited to in-frame clones, with some not included. Of 150,000 or so clones in the sample, 65% to 85% are singletons; the top ten hold roughly 4%. The length of the CDR3 is 19 residues. The V gene end was trimmed by 3 bases and the J gene end by 0 bases; junction bases not matched to a gene: 10. Germline values: CDR1 SGHAT, CDR2 FQNNGV. The chain couples TRBV11-2 to TRBJ2-6; 8 bases fit TRBD1. The source material was PBMCs or T cells enriched from blood (not recorded which). The sequence came from a woman aged 45-65 years in a cohort exposed to, infected with or recovered from COVID-19 (not recorded which). Here the CDR3 DNA reads TGTGCCAGCAGCTTTAGCCGTTCTACAGGGGGCTCTGGGGCCAACGTCCTGACTTTC. This encodes CASSFSRSTGGSGANVLTF.